The clone carrying this TCR beta chain was counted once. Trimming stripped 7 bases from V and 9 bases from J, with 21 bases between. The CDR3 contains 14 residues. Looked up from germline, CDR1 is LGHNA and CDR2 is YNFKEQ. This sample was included in a study of early stage breast cancer tumors. Only in-frame clones appear in the TCRdb table, and some are missing; sequencing was by immunoSEQ multiplex PCR. This table holds about 21,000 clones, 75% to 80% found once. The chain is built from TRBV4-2 and TRBJ1-1; tentatively, D is TRBD1 (6 bases). The sequencing sample was made of blood. This clonotype originated in a person between 60 and 69 years old with breast cancer. This CDR3 is CASTRGASNAKAFF. CDR3 bases: TGTGCCAGCACCCGGGGGGCATCTAATGCTAAAGCTTTCTTT.